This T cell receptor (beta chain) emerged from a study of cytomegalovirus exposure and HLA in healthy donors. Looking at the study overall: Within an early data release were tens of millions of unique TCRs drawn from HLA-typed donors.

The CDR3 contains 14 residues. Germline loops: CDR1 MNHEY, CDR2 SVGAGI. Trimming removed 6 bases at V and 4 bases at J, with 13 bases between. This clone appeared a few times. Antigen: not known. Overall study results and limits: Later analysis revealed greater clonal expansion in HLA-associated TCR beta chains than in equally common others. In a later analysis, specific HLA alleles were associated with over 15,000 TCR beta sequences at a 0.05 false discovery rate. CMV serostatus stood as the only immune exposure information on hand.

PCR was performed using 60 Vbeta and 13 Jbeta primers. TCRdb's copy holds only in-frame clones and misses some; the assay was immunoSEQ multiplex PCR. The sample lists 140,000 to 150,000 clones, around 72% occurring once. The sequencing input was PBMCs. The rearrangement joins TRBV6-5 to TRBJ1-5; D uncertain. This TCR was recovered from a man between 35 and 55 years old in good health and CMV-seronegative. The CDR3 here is CASSPTSGNQPQHF. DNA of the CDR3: TGTGCCAGCAGCCCTACCTCGGGGAATCAGCCCCAGCATTTT.